This paragraph reports one T cell receptor beta chain. Different DNA sequences within this sample yield the same CDR3. Extraction of RNA preceded its reverse transcription into cDNA, which served as the sequencing template. Sequencing was performed with immunoSEQ multiplex PCR; in TCRdb, only in-frame clones are kept and a portion is missing. The repertoire has 210,000 or so clones, roughly 66% of them found once; the top ten carry over 1%. V was cut by 1 base and J by 2 bases, with 13 bases left in between. Germline assignment: CDR1 KGHSH and CDR2 LQKENI. The CDR3 sequence is 16 residues long. Sample treatment: oral pan-JAK inhibitor, 5-10 mg twice daily. The data belong to a study of CD8+ T cells in alopecia areata.

Sequenced here: CD4+ T cells sorted from blood, sampled at approximately week 42, from a patient treated with tofacitinib. The TCR comes from a human donor with alopecia areata. The chain uses TRBV18 and TRBJ2-3, with D maybe TRBD1 (7 bases). CDR3 loop: CASSPLSGGNTDTQYF. In nucleotides, the CDR3 is TGTGCCAGCTCACCACTCTCAGGGGGGAACACAGATACGCAGTATTTT.